This T cell receptor beta chain was found in a study of vaccination and CD4 T cells after COVID-19. Germline-derived CDR1 and CDR2 are SGHVS and FNYEAQ. CDR3 length: 23 residues. After removal of 5 bases from V and 5 bases from J, the junction contained 31 bases not matched to a gene. The treatment is: approximately 10-day PBMC culture with coronavirus spike peptide pools or control peptides (ViraFEST assay). Notes on this clonotype: What it recognizes is unknown.

The Oncomine TCR Beta short-read assay generated sequence data from the DNA of cultured CD4+ T cells. TCRdb used MiXCR to reprocess the PCR reads, holding one entry per CDR3 protein. In the table there are roughly 20,000 distinct CDR3 sequences, 62% of which are singletons. The V call is TRBV7-6, the J call TRBJ2-5; 11 positions match TRBD2. The starting material was CD4+ T cells from blood, cultured in vitro, obtained before SARS-CoV-2 vaccination. This receptor was obtained from a human donor who received a COVID-19 vaccine. CDR3 sequence reads: CASSLIAGGLSNSFGSWSETQYF. Written as DNA, the CDR3 is TGTGCCAGCAGCCTAATAGCGGGGGGGCTTTCTAATTCGTTTGGGTCCTGGTCGGAGACCCAGTACTTC.